This TCR beta chain was profiled in a study of tumor and adjacent non-tumor tissue in lung cancer. Study-wide background: The cohort had around eleven adenocarcinoma, a couple of squamous cell and 1 small cell patients. On average, productive TCRbeta reads reached about 4 million per sample. The patients, around 11 men and five or six women, were roughly 30 to 76 with stage I to III disease. The study's findings and limits: Tumor repertoires had a smaller top 100 clone share than normal lung.

This clonotype was found once. The antigen is unknown. A read error may produce the germline difference seen at one junction end. RNA was extracted from bulk tissue without any cell sorting. More than 3 cm separated this lung sample from the edge of the tumor. A modified ARM-PCR protocol with three rounds of nested PCR amplified TCRbeta. Using its own MiXCR run on the multiplex PCR reads, TCRdb lists one record per CDR3 protein. The data show approximately 110,000 distinct CDR3 sequences, about 61% seen once. Material: distant non-tumor lung tissue. This TCR came from a man aged 55 to 69 with non-small cell lung cancer.

The CDR3, as DNA: TGTGCCAGCAATCCAGGGTATGAAACAGATACGGAGTATTTT. This translates into CASNPGYETDTEYF. The genes are TRBV6-5 and TRBJ2-3, with D perhaps TRBD1 (5 bases). Germline V gives CDR1 MNHEY, CDR2 SVGAGI. The CDR3 has 14 amino acids.